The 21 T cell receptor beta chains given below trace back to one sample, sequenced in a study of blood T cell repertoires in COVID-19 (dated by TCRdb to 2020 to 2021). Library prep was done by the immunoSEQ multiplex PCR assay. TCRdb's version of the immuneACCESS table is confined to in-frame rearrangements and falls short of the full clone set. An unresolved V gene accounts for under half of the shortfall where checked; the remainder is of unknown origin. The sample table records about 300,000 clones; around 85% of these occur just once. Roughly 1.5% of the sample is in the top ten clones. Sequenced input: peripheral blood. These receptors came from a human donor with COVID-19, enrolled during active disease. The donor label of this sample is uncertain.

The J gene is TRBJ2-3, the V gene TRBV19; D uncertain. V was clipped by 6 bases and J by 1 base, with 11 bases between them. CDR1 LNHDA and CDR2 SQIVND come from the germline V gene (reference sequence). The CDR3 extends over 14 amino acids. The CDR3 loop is CASSGRQGTDTQYF. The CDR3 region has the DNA TGTGCCAGTAGCGGTAGGCAGGGCACAGATACGCAGTATTTT.

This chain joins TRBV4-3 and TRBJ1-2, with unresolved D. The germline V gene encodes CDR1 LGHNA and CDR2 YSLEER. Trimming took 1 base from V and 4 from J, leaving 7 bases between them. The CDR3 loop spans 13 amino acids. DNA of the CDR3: TGCGCCAGCAGCCAAGTCGCACTCTATGGCTACACCTTC. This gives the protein CASSQVALYGYTF.

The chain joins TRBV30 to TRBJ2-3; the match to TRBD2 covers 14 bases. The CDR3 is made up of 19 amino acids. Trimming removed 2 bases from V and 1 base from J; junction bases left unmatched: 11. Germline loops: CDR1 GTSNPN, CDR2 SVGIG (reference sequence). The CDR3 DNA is TGTGCCTGGAGTAAGGGACTAGCGGGAGCGTCCGGGGGCACAGATACGCAGTATTTT. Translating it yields CAWSKGLAGASGGTDTQYF. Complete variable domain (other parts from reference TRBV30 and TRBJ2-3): SQTIHQWPATLVQPVGSPLSLECTVEGTSNPNLYWYRQAAGRGLQLLFYSVGIGQISSEVPQNLSASRPQDRQFILSSKKLLLSDSGFYLCAWSKGLAGASGGTDTQYFGPGTRLTVL.

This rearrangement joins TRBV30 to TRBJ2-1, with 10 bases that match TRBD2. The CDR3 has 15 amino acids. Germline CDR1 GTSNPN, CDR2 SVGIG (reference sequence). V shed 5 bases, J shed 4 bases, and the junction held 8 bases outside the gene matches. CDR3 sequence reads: CAWARAGGEYNEQFF. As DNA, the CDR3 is TGTGCCTGGGCCAGAGCGGGAGGGGAATACAATGAGCAGTTCTTC.

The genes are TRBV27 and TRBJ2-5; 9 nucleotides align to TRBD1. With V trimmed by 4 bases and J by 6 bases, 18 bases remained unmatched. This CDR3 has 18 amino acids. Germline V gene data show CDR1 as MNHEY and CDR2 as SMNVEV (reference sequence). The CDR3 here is CASSSLVRTGADWKTQYF. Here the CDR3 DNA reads TGTGCCAGCAGTTCCCTGGTAAGGACAGGGGCCGATTGGAAGACCCAGTACTTC.

The CDR3 sequence: CATSRDRLSTGELFF. The CDR3 DNA sequence: TGTGCCACCAGCAGAGATCGACTTTCCACCGGGGAGCTGTTTTTT. The chain recombines TRBV15 with TRBJ2-2; D is unclear. V was shortened by 0 bases and J by 4 bases, with 9 bases between the two germline ends. CDR1 is LNHNV, CDR2 YYDKDF, per germline (reference sequence). The CDR3 runs 15 residues.

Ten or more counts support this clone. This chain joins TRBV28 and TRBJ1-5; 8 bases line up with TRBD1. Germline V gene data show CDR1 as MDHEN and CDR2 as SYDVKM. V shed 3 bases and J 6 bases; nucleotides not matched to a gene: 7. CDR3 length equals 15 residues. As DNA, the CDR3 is TGTGCCAGCAGTTTTGCAGGGGGCGATTTTCAGCCCCAGCATTTT. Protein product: CASSFAGGDFQPQHF.

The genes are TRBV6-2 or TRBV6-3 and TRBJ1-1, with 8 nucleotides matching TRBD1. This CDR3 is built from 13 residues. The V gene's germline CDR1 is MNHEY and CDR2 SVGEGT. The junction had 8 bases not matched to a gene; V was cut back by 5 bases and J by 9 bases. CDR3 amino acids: CASSPPNRGKAFF. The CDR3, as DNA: TGTGCCAGCAGTCCACCCAACAGGGGGAAAGCTTTCTTT.

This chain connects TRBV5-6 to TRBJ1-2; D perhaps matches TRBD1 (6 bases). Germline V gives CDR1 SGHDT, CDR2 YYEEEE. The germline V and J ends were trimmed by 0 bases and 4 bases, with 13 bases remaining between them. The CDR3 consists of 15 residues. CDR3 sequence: CASSLAGGESYGYTF. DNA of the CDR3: TGTGCCAGCAGCTTGGCGGGGGGCGAGAGCTATGGCTACACCTTC.

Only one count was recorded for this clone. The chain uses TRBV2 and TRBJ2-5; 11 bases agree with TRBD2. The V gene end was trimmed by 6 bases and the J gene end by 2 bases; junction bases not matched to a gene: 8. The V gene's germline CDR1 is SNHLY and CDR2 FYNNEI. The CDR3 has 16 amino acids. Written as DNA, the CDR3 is TGTGCCAGCAGGGGCGGTTGGACTAGCGGGCAAGAGACCCAGTACTTC. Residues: CASRGGWTSGQETQYF.

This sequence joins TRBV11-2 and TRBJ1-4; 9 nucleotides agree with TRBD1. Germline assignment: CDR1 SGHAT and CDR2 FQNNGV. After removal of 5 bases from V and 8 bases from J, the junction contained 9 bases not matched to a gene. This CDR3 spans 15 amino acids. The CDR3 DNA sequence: TGTGCCAGCAGCCAGGACAGGGGATTGGAGGAAAAACTGTTTTTT. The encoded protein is CASSQDRGLEEKLFF.

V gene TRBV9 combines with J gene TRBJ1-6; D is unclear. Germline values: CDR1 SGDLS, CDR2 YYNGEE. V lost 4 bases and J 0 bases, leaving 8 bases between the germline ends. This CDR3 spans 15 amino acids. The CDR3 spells CASSPRLSYNSPLHF. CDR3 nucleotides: TGTGCCAGCAGCCCGCGCCTCTCCTATAATTCACCCCTCCACTTT.

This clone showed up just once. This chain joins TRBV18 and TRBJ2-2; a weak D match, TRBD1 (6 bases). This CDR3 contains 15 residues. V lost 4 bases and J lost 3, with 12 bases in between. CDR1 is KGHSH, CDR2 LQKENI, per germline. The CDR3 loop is CASSLYAGDTGELFF. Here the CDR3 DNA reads TGTGCCAGCTCACTATACGCAGGGGACACCGGGGAGCTGTTTTTT.

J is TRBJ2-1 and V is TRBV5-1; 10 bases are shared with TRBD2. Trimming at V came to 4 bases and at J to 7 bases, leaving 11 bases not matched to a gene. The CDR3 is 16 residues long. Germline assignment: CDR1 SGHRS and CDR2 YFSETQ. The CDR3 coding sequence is TGCGCCAGCAGCCTGACCCCGCCAGCGGGAGGGAATGAGCAGTTCTTC. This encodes CASSLTPPAGGNEQFF.

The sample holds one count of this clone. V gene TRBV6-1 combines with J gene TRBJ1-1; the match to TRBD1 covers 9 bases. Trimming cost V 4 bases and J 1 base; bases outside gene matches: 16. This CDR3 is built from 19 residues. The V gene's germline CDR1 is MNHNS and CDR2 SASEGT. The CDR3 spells CASSAKDRGLPSPNTEAFF. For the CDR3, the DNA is TGTGCCAGCAGTGCCAAGGACAGGGGCTTACCCTCCCCGAACACTGAAGCTTTCTTT.

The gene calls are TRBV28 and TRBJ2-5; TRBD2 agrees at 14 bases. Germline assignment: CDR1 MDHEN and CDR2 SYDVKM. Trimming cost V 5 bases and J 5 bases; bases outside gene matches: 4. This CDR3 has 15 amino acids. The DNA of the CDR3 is TGTGCCAGCAGTCCGACTAGCGGGAGGGAGGAGACCCAGTACTTC. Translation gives CASSPTSGREETQYF.

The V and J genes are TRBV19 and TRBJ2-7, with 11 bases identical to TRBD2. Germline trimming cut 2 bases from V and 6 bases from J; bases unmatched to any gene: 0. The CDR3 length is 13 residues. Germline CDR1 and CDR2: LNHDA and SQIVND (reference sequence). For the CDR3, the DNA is TGTGCCAGTAGTATAACTAGCGGGAGCGAGCAGTACTTC. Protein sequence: CASSITSGSEQYF.

The CDR3, as DNA: TGCGCCAGCAGCGAGACAGGGGGGTATCGCTACACCTTC. Protein: CASSETGGYRYTF. The chain is built from TRBV5-1 and TRBJ1-2; TRBD1 aligns across 9 bases. Germline V gene data show CDR1 as SGHRS and CDR2 as YFSETQ. The ends lost 4 bases at V and 9 bases at J; junction bases unmatched: 7. This CDR3 region has 13 residues.

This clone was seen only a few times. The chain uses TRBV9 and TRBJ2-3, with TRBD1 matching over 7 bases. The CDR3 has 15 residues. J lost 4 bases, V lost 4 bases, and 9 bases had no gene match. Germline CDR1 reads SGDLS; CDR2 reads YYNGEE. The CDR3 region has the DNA TGTGCCAGCAGCCTCCATCCGCAGGGGGCAGATACGCAGTATTTT. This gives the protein CASSLHPQGADTQYF.

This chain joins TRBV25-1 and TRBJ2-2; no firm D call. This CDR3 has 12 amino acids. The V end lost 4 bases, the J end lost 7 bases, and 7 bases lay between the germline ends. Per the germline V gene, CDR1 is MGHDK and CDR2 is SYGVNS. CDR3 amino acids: CASSGRSGELFF. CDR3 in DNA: TGTGCCAGCAGTGGTCGCAGCGGGGAGCTGTTTTTT.

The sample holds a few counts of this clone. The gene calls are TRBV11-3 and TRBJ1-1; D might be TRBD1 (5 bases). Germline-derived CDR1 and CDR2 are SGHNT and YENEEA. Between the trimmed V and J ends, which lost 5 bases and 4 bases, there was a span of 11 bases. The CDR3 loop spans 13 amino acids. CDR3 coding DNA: TGTGCCAGCAGCAACCTCGACAGCACTGAAGCTTTCTTT. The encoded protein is CASSNLDSTEAFF. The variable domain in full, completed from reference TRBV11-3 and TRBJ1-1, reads EAGVVQSPRYKIIEKKQPVAFWCNPISGHNTLYWYLQNLGQGPELLIRYENEEAVDDSQLPKDRFSAERLKGVDSTLKIQPAELGDSAVYLCASSNLDSTEAFFGQGTRLTVV.